One and the same sample provided the 16 T cell receptor beta chains below, sequenced in a study of CD8+ T cells in alopecia areata. This sample's treatment: oral pan-JAK inhibitor, 5-10 mg twice daily. It was cDNA, reverse transcribed from extracted RNA, that served as the sequencing template. Produced via immunoSEQ multiplex PCR; TCRdb's table is partial and in-frame only. This sample has about 220,000 clones, with 50% to 70% found just once. The sequenced sample was CD4+ T cells sorted from blood, obtained at week 4, from a patient treated with tofacitinib. The origin of the receptors is a human donor with alopecia areata.

The J gene is TRBJ2-6, the V gene TRBV14; D is uncertain. Trimming left V 6 bases short and J 2 bases short, with 8 bases between. The CDR3 has 14 amino acids. CDR1 and CDR2 (germline): SGHDN, FVKESK. The CDR3 DNA sequence: TGTGCCAGCAGTTCCGTCGCTGGGGCCAACGTCCTGACTTTC. Its translation: CASSSVAGANVLTF.

The J gene is TRBJ1-1, the V gene TRBV29-1; D is undetermined. Germline V gene lookup returns CDR1 SQVTM and CDR2 ANQGSEA. The CDR3 spans 12 residues. This chain's CDR3 is CSGGQSSTEAFF. DNA for the CDR3: TGCAGTGGTGGCCAATCGTCCACTGAAGCTTTCTTT. Full variable domain (outside the CDR3, taken from reference TRBV29-1 and TRBJ1-1): SAVISQKPSRDICQRGTSLTIQCQVDSQVTMMFWYRQQPGQSLTLIATANQGSEATYESGFVIDKFPISRPNLTFSTLTVSNMSPEDSSIYLCSGGQSSTEAFFGQGTRLTVV.

The rearrangement uses TRBV25-1 and TRBJ1-2, with D possibly being TRBD1 (5 bases). The CDR3 is 13 residues long. Germline V CDR1 and CDR2: MGHDK, SYGVNS. V was shortened by 5 bases and J by 6 bases, with 13 bases between the two germline ends. The CDR3 DNA sequence: TGTGCCAGCAGTCCTCCGGGACTGAATGGCTACACCTTC. Protein: CASSPPGLNGYTF.

This clone was counted only a few times. The chain has TRBV10-3 and TRBJ2-3; TRBD1 agrees at 8 bases. The germline CDR1 and CDR2 sequences are ENHRY and SYGVKD. The J segment lost 3 bases and the V segment lost 6 bases, leaving 2 bases of the junction unmatched. The CDR3 runs 13 residues. The CDR3 reads CAIRGQVTDTQYF. The CDR3, as DNA: TGTGCCATCAGGGGACAGGTTACAGATACGCAGTATTTT.

This chain uses TRBV19 with TRBJ2-7, with 9 bases fitting TRBD1. This CDR3 region has 14 residues. Germline loops: CDR1 LNHDA, CDR2 SQIVND (reference sequence). The V segment lost 8 bases and the J segment 4 bases; nucleotides outside the gene matches: 9. Here the CDR3 DNA reads TGTGCCAGTCGGGGTATGGGACAGGGATACGAGCAGTACTTC. This gives the protein CASRGMGQGYEQYF. The entire variable domain, with the rest obtained from reference TRBV19 and TRBJ2-7, is as follows: DGGITQSPKYLFRKEGQNVTLSCEQNLNHDAMYWYRQDPGQGLRLIYYSQIVNDFQKGDIAEGYSVSREKKESFPLTVTSAQKNPTAFYLCASRGMGQGYEQYFGPGTRLTVT.

In DNA form, the CDR3 reads TGTGCCAGCAGCGTAGATGGTTCCTATGGCTACACCTTC. Its translation is CASSVDGSYGYTF. This rearrangement joins TRBV9 to TRBJ1-2; D remains ambiguous. The V end lost 0 bases, the J end lost 4 bases, and 7 bases lay between the germline ends. The CDR3 loop spans 13 amino acids. From germline, CDR1 is SGDLS and CDR2 YYNGEE.

This clone was seen only once. Other DNA sequences in the same sample also yield this CDR3. This chain uses TRBV29-1 with TRBJ2-7, with D possibly matching TRBD1 (5 bases). The CDR3 has 11 amino acids. CDR1 is SQVTM and CDR2 is ANQGSEA in the germline V gene. Trimming shortened V by 4 bases and J by 3 bases, and 7 bases separated the two germline ends. CDR3 sequence reads: CSVGDSYEQYF. The CDR3 nucleotides read TGCAGCGTTGGTGACAGCTACGAGCAGTACTTC.

The chain joins TRBV29-1 to TRBJ1-2; a possible D gene is TRBD1 (6 bases). The germline gives CDR1 SQVTM, CDR2 ANQGSEA. V gave up 7 bases and J gave up 7 bases, with 13 bases separating them. CDR3 length: 11 residues. The CDR3 DNA reads as TGCAGCGCCAAACAGGGATTTGGCTACACCTTC. Its translation: CSAKQGFGYTF.

This chain's CDR3 is CAWSDGQGMFF. CDR3 nucleotide sequence: TGTGCCTGGAGTGATGGGCAGGGAATGTTTTTT. J is TRBJ1-4 and V is TRBV30; D perhaps matches TRBD1 (5 bases). V dropped 1 base and J dropped 15 bases, with 12 bases sitting between them. In germline, CDR1 is GTSNPN, CDR2 SVGIG (reference sequence). The CDR3 is 11 amino acids.

This clone came up once. The gene calls are TRBV29-1 and TRBJ1-2; D perhaps matches TRBD1 (6 bases). CDR1 is SQVTM and CDR2 is ANQGSEA in the germline V gene. The CDR3 extends over 12 amino acids. V lost 6 bases and J 8 bases, leaving 16 bases between the germline ends. CDR3 DNA sequence: TGCAGCGTGGTGGGGGCAGAGAGGGGCTACACCTTC. Protein product: CSVVGAERGYTF.

The rearrangement joins TRBV30 to TRBJ1-5, with D perhaps TRBD1 (5 bases). The germline gives CDR1 GTSNPN, CDR2 SVGIG (reference sequence). The CDR3 length is 13 residues. With 1 base removed from V and 5 bases from J, the gap between germline ends came to 9 bases. This CDR3 reads CAWSAGRDQPQHF. CDR3 bases: TGTGCCTGGAGTGCAGGGCGGGATCAGCCCCAGCATTTT.

This clone was seen a handful of times. The chain joins TRBV29-1 to TRBJ2-7; D uncertain. This CDR3 comprises 14 residues. The ends were cut back, 6 bases at V and 2 bases at J, with 17 bases in the middle. Germline assignment: CDR1 SQVTM and CDR2 ANQGSEA. CDR3 bases: TGCAGCGTCGCCCCGACCATGGGCCCCTACGAGCAGTACTTC. It specifies CSVAPTMGPYEQYF.

This rearrangement joins TRBV11-1 to TRBJ1-1; 12 positions match TRBD1. V gave up 2 bases and J gave up 8 bases; unmatched junction bases: 9. Germline assignment: CDR1 SGHAT and CDR2 FQDESV (reference sequence). The CDR3 consists of 16 residues. The CDR3: CASSLKNPGTGGEAFF. CDR3 DNA: TGTGCCAGCAGCTTAAAAAATCCCGGGACAGGGGGCGAAGCTTTCTTT.

The table lists this clone with a few counts. The junction departs from germline at one end; a sequencing error may be responsible. The CDR3 is CAWSIPLGGTHF. CDR3 bases: TGTGCCTGGAGTATCCCTCTGGGGGGAACGCACTTC. This chain links TRBV30 with TRBJ2-5; perhaps TRBD2 as D (6 bases). The length of the CDR3 is 12 residues. Germline V lookup: CDR1 GTSNPN, CDR2 SVGIG (reference sequence). Based on the CDR3 plus reference TRBV30 and TRBJ2-5, the full variable domain is SQTIHQWPATLVQPVGSPLSLECTVEGTSNPNLYWYRQAAGRGLQLLFYSVGIGQISSEVPQNLSASRPQDRQFILSSKKLLLSDSGFYLCAWSIPLGGTHFGPGTRLLVL.

The gene calls are TRBV19 and TRBJ2-5, with a possible D match to TRBD2 (7 bases). Germline loops: CDR1 LNHDA, CDR2 SQIVND (reference sequence). Deletions cut 4 bases from V and 3 bases from J, with 18 bases between. The CDR3 extends over 16 amino acids. In DNA, the CDR3 is TGTGCCAGTAGTAGTCTTCGGGGGGCTGGGGAAGAGACCCAGTACTTC. Residues: CASSSLRGAGEETQYF.

This chain links TRBV9 with TRBJ2-5, with D tentatively TRBD2 (6 bases). Trimming shortened V by 5 bases and J by 4 bases, and 12 bases separated the two germline ends. Germline-derived CDR1 and CDR2 are SGDLS and YYNGEE. There are 13 residues in the CDR3. CDR3 amino acids: CASRPSAGETQYF. The DNA of the CDR3 is TGTGCCAGCAGACCTAGCGCAGGAGAGACCCAGTACTTC.